The T cell receptor (beta chain) described here comes from a study of technical replicates of blood from a few donors. The repertoire was sequenced with immunoSEQ multiplex PCR; TCRdb's copy has only in-frame clones and lacks some. Found here are roughly 60,000 clones, roughly 92% of them singletons; the top ten hold about 4.5%. The sequence derives from a human donor in good health. Some clones in this sample may be carry-over from other donors' samples. The sample comprised PBMCs.

CDR3 nucleotides: TGTGCCAGTAGTACCCATAGCGGGAACAATGAGCAGTTCTTC. This codes for CASSTHSGNNEQFF. The chain couples TRBV19 to TRBJ2-1; 8 nucleotides line up with TRBD2. The J segment lost 5 bases and the V segment lost 4 bases, leaving 4 bases of the junction unmatched. The CDR3 totals 14 residues. Germline lookup yields CDR1 LNHDA and CDR2 SQIVND (reference sequence).